Listed below are T cell receptor beta chains from one sample, sequenced in a study of T cells in Graves' hyperthyroidism and ophthalmopathy. TCRdb redid the calling of the multiplex PCR reads with MiXCR, one entry per CDR3 protein. The table shows around 720,000 distinct CDR3 sequences, with roughly a third occurring only once. Sample: blood. The origin of the receptors is a woman aged 40 to 50 with Graves' hyperthyroidism. Each CDR3 is given with its conserved first and last residue. D genes are given only for firm matches. Rows may omit the clone size; those that give it use once, few, many or a size class.

. TRBJ2-3 TRBV2 TRBD2 TGTGCCAGCAGTGATAAAGCGGGAGGGACAGATACGCAGTATTTT CASSDKAGGTDTQYF
. TRBJ1-2 TRBV6-6 . TGTGCCAGCAGTGAGCAGGGGACTCGTGGCTACACCTTC CASSEQGTRGYTF
. TRBJ2-1 TRBV7-3 . TGTGCCAGCAGCTTAACGGGGAGGGGGGGTTACAATGAGCAGTTCTTC CASSLTGRGGYNEQFF
. TRBJ1-2 TRBV7-9 TRBD1 TGTGCCAGTAGTATATTCGGACAGGGGATTATATCTAACTATGGCTACACCTTC CASSIFGQGIISNYGYTF
many TRBJ2-5 TRBV7-6 . TGTGCCAGCAGCTTAGTTTTCGAGACCCAGTACTTC CASSLVFETQYF
few TRBJ2-5 TRBV12-3/TRBV12-4 . TGTGCCAGCCAGCGGGAAGAGACCCAGTACTTC CASQREETQYF
many TRBJ1-2 TRBV20-1 . TGCAGTGCCTGGACTGACAACTATGGCTACACCTTC CSAWTDNYGYTF
few TRBJ2-5 TRBV7-9 . TGTGCCAGCAGCCGACCAAGTCCGGGGGAGACCCAGTACTTC CASSRPSPGETQYF
many TRBJ2-7 TRBV10-1 . TGCGCCAGCAGTCCGGCACCAGGTTCAGGCAAGGATTACGAGCAGTACTTC CASSPAPGSGKDYEQYF
. TRBJ1-2 TRBV2 . TGTGCCAGCAGTGCAGGGGAGGGGAACGGCTACACCTTC CASSAGEGNGYTF
few TRBJ1-1 TRBV6-4 TRBD1 TGTGCCAGCAGGGGACAGGGGAACGCTGAAGCTTTCTTT CASRGQGNAEAFF
many TRBJ1-2 TRBV6-5 TRBD1 TGTGCCAGCAGTCCGAATTTTGGGACAGGGGCTGGTGGCTACACCTTC CASSPNFGTGAGGYTF
many TRBJ2-5 TRBV7-2 . TGTGCCAGCAGCTCCGGGGACCGAGAGACCCAGTACTTC CASSSGDRETQYF
many TRBJ1-5 TRBV20-1 TRBD1 TGCAGTGCTGGGACAGGGGGAGATCAGCCCCAGCATTTT CSAGTGGDQPQHF
many TRBJ1-2 TRBV9 . TGTGCCAGCAGCCCCGCAGGCTCCGGCTACACCTTC CASSPAGSGYTF
. TRBJ1-2 TRBV2 . TGTGCCAGCAGTTTATCGGGGGCCCCTAACTATGGCTACACCTTC CASSLSGAPNYGYTF
. TRBJ2-3 TRBV24-1 . TGTGCCACCAGTGATTGGGGCGGCACAGATACGCAGTATTTC CATSDWGGTDTQYF
many TRBJ1-2 TRBV7-9 . TGTGCCAGCAGCTTAGGGGCAGATGGCTACACCTTC CASSLGADGYTF
few TRBJ2-7 TRBV20-1 . TGCAGTGCTCTTCGGGACCCATACGAGCAGTACTTC CSALRDPYEQYF
many TRBJ2-5 TRBV20-1 . TGCAGTGCTGTCTTAACCTCAAGTGAGACCCAGTACTTC CSAVLTSSETQYF
. TRBJ1-2 TRBV18 TRBD1 TGTGCCAGCTCACCCAAGACAGGGCTGAGCGATGGCTACACCTTC CASSPKTGLSDGYTF
few TRBJ1-6 TRBV20-1 . TGCAGTGCTAGAGAGTACAGGCGGGCAGGGAGTAATTCACCCCTCCACTTT CSAREYRRAGSNSPLHF
. TRBJ1-1 TRBV7-3 . TGTGCCAGCAGCTCCAGGAATGGCACTGAAGCTTTCTTT CASSSRNGTEAFF
. TRBJ1-3 TRBV6-5 . TGTGCCAGTAGTTCTGGGTTGGGGGGCAATTCAAACACCATATATTTT CASSSGLGGNSNTIYF
many TRBJ1-1 TRBV5-1 . TGCGCCAGCAGCTCCGCGGGAGCGGGGACTGAAGCTTTCTTT CASSSAGAGTEAFF
. TRBJ1-2 TRBV5-1 . TGCGCCAGCAGCTTGTCGGGGGGTATAGATGGCTACACCTTC CASSLSGGIDGYTF
few TRBJ2-5 TRBV5-6 . TGTGCCAGCAGCTTGGGAGACAAAAGGGAGACCCAGTACTTC CASSLGDKRETQYF
. TRBJ2-6 TRBV2 . TGTGCCAGCAGTATCTACTACCGGGACGGCATATGGGGGGCCAACGTCCTGACTTTC CASSIYYRDGIWGANVLTF
many TRBJ1-5 TRBV2 TRBD1 TGTGCCAGCGGGACAGTAAATCAGCCCCAGCATTTT CASGTVNQPQHF
. TRBJ1-1 TRBV20-1 . TGCAGTGCTCGGGGATGGGGGGGCACTGAAGCTTTCTTT CSARGWGGTEAFF
. TRBJ2-5 TRBV5-1 TRBD2 TGCGCCAGCAGCTTAAGTGCACTAGCGGGAGGGTTTGGAGAGACCCAGTACTTC CASSLSALAGGFGETQYF
many TRBJ2-5 TRBV10-2 TRBD2 TGCGCCAGTGGGGATAGCGGGAGATCCGAGACCCAGTACTTC CASGDSGRSETQYF
few TRBJ2-7 TRBV5-4 TRBD2 TGTGCCAGCAGCTTGGCAGCGGGACCATCCTACGAGCAGTACTTC CASSLAAGPSYEQYF
many TRBJ2-5 TRBV29-1 . TGCAGCGCTCGACCGGTTCAAGAGACCCAGTACTTC CSARPVQETQYF
. TRBJ2-3 TRBV24-1 . TGTGCCACCAGTGATCTGCGGACAGATACGCAGTATTTT CATSDLRTDTQYF
many TRBJ1-2 TRBV29-1 . TGCAGCGTGCGGGAATATAGGGGCTACACCTTC CSVREYRGYTF
. TRBJ2-2 TRBV7-2 . TGTGCCAGCAGCTCCCACAGGGCTAGGAACACCGGGGAGCTGTTTTTT CASSSHRARNTGELFF
few TRBJ1-1 TRBV5-1 . TGTGCCAGCAGCAAAGGGGGGTTTACGGACACTGAAGCTTTCTTT CASSKGGFTDTEAFF
few TRBJ2-5 TRBV20-1 . TGCAGTGCTAGAGCGGGGGCGGGCCAAGAGACCCAGCACTTC CSARAGAGQETQHF
. TRBJ2-5 TRBV12-3/TRBV12-4 TRBD2 TGTGCCAGCAGTTTTGGGGCTAGCGGGAATCCCCAAGAGACCCAGTACTTC CASSFGASGNPQETQYF
many TRBJ2-2 TRBV10-3 . TGTGCCCCCGCCCCTACGGACGGACCGAACACCGGGGAGCTGTTTTTT CAPAPTDGPNTGELFF
many TRBJ1-1 TRBV6-6 . TGTGCCAGCAGTTACTCGAAAGGTACTGAAGCTTTCTTT CASSYSKGTEAFF
many TRBJ1-4 TRBV7-9 . TGTGCCAGCAGCTTGAAAGCGAAACAGGGCGGTAATGAAAAACTGTTTTTT CASSLKAKQGGNEKLFF